The 32 T cell receptor beta chains given below trace back to one sample, sequenced in a study of blood T cells in healthy people across ages. A second PCR, run for roughly 7 to 12 cycles, used a sample-barcoded 5' primer plus a J-beta primer mix. TCRdb redid the calling of the 5' RACE reads with MiXCR, one entry per CDR3 protein. Of over 1,500,000 distinct CDR3 sequences listed, around half are singletons. The material sequenced was blood. These receptors originate from a woman aged 35 to 49 in good health.

The chain carries TRBV28 and TRBJ2-3; 10 positions match TRBD2. J was trimmed by 2 bases and V by 1 base; bases with no gene match: 9. The CDR3 has 18 residues. Germline CDR1 MDHEN, CDR2 SYDVKM. CDR3 residues: CASSLYRTSGYTTDTQYF. DNA for the CDR3: TGTGCCAGCAGTTTATATCGGACTAGCGGCTATACCACAGATACGCAGTATTTT.

Concerning this clonotype: Relative to the germline gene, one junction end is altered; a read error may explain this. The V gene is TRBV27, the J gene TRBJ1-2; maybe TRBD1 (5 bases). The CDR3 has 13 residues. CDR1 and CDR2 from the germline V gene are MNHEY and SMNVEV (reference sequence). The CDR3 sequence: CTSRMTANYGYTF. For the CDR3, the DNA is TGTACCAGCAGAATGACAGCAAACTATGGCTACACCTTC.

The chain links TRBV12-3 or TRBV12-4 to TRBJ1-2; D uncertain. The CDR3 contains 13 residues. Trimming stripped 5 bases from V and 8 bases from J, with 15 bases between. DNA for the CDR3: TGTGCCAGCAGTCTCTCAGCTACCGGCGGCTACACCTTC. Its translation is CASSLSATGGYTF.

The chain links TRBV5-6 to TRBJ2-5; tentatively, D is TRBD1 or TRBD2 (5 bases each). CDR1 is SGHDT, CDR2 YYEEEE, per germline. V lost 4 bases, J lost 13 bases, and 20 bases lay in between. The CDR3 totals 13 residues. CDR3 nucleotides: TGTGCCAGCAGCCCAGGGACCCCCGAGACACCGTACTTC. Protein product: CASSPGTPETPYF.

The genes are TRBV27 and TRBJ2-1; the D call may be TRBD1 or TRBD2 (5 bases each). CDR3 length: 13 amino acids. V was pared by 8 bases and J by 0 bases, with 8 bases between. The germline gives CDR1 MNHEY, CDR2 SMNVEV (reference sequence). CDR3 sequence (DNA): TGTGCCAGCCAGGGACCCTCCTACAATGAGCAGTTCTTC. As protein: CASQGPSYNEQFF.

V gene TRBV20-1 combines with J gene TRBJ2-5; D remains unclear. CDR3 size: 13 residues. Germline CDR1 is DFQATT and CDR2 is SNEGSKA (reference sequence). With 6 bases removed from V and 5 bases from J, the gap between germline ends came to 16 bases. CDR3 region: CSAAPGHWETQYF. The CDR3, as DNA: TGCAGTGCAGCCCCGGGCCACTGGGAGACCCAGTACTTC.

This clonotype has a handful of counts. The rearrangement uses TRBV4-2 and TRBJ2-3; maybe TRBD2 (6 bases). From germline, CDR1 is LGHNA and CDR2 YNFKEQ. The V end lost 1 base, the J end lost 6 bases, and 17 bases lay between the germline ends. CDR3 size: 16 residues. CDR3 bases: TGTGCCAGCAGCCAAGGGATCGCGGGGCGCCACGATACGCAGTATTTT. Translated, it gives CASSQGIAGRHDTQYF.

The rearrangement uses TRBV20-1 and TRBJ2-7; no definite D call. The germline gives CDR1 DFQATT, CDR2 SNEGSKA (reference sequence). The CDR3 is made up of 14 amino acids. Trimming pared 0 bases from V and 0 bases from J, leaving 9 bases between. The CDR3 here is CSARDNLNSYEQYF. CDR3 in DNA: TGCAGTGCTAGAGATAACCTTAACTCCTACGAGCAGTACTTC.

This clonotype was counted between two and nine times. V usage is TRBV6-5 and J usage is TRBJ1-2; 9 nucleotides line up with TRBD1. Germline V CDR1 and CDR2: MNHEY, SVGAGI. This CDR3 has 16 amino acids. J gave up 8 bases and V 4 bases, and 14 bases lay outside the gene matches. The CDR3 is CASSSGQGEAGGGYTF. The CDR3 coding sequence is TGTGCCAGCAGTTCGGGACAGGGTGAGGCAGGTGGAGGCTACACCTTC.

The V call is TRBV2, the J call TRBJ2-3; TRBD1 matches 8 bases. V trimming: 5 bases; J trimming: 2 bases; junction bases outside the gene matches: 9. The germline V gene has CDR1 SNHLY and CDR2 FYNNEI. The CDR3 spans 16 residues. CDR3 region: CASSTSDRGITDTQYF. CDR3 DNA sequence: TGTGCCAGCAGTACCAGCGACAGGGGCATCACAGATACGCAGTATTTT.

As for this clonotype: Germline and junction disagree at one end, which may indicate a read error. This rearrangement joins TRBV5-1 to TRBJ2-3; 8 bases align to TRBD2. The CDR3 is 14 amino acids. Germline CDR1 is SGHRS and CDR2 is YFSETQ. In nucleotides, the CDR3 is TGCGCCAGCAGCACGAGGACTAGCCCAGATGCGCAGTATTTT. Protein sequence: CASSTRTSPDAQYF.

The genes are TRBV6-5 and TRBJ1-6, with 10 positions matching TRBD1. This CDR3 region has 15 residues. Germline V gene lookup returns CDR1 MNHEY and CDR2 SVGAGI. The junction had 7 bases not matched to a gene; V was cut back by 4 bases and J by 10 bases. CDR3 region: CASSSPGQGTSPLHF. In nucleotides, the CDR3 is TGTGCCAGCAGTTCCCCGGGACAGGGGACGTCACCCCTCCACTTT.

This clonotype was seen a few times. The chain is built from TRBV7-2 and TRBJ1-1; D is possibly TRBD1 (6 bases). Trimming cost V 3 bases and J 1 base, with 9 bases left between them. Per germline, CDR1 SGHTA and CDR2 FQGNSA. This CDR3 region has 14 residues. Here the CDR3 reads CASSFRGQNTEAFF. Here the CDR3 DNA reads TGTGCCAGCAGCTTCAGGGGCCAGAACACTGAAGCTTTCTTT. Full variable domain (outside the CDR3, taken from reference TRBV7-2 and TRBJ1-1): GAGVSQSPSNKVTEKGKDVELRCDPISGHTALYWYRQSLGQGLEFLIYFQGNSAPDKSGLPSDRFSAERTGGSVSTLTIQRTQQEDSAVYLCASSFRGQNTEAFFGQGTRLTVV.

The chain has TRBV14 and TRBJ1-6; no clear D. V lost 6 bases and J 8 bases, leaving 14 bases between the germline ends. The CDR3 is 14 residues long. The V gene's germline CDR1 is SGHDN and CDR2 FVKESK. The CDR3 DNA sequence: TGTGCCAGCAGTCTTTTCCGGGAGTATTCACCCCTCCACTTT. Amino acid sequence: CASSLFREYSPLHF.

This chain links TRBV3-1 with TRBJ2-7, with 10 bases lining up with TRBD2. The CDR3 is 19 amino acids. Germline-derived CDR1 and CDR2 are LGHDT and YNNKEL (reference sequence). V shed 2 bases and J 2 bases; nucleotides not matched to a gene: 15. The CDR3 nucleotides are TGTGCCAGCAGCCAAATTTTAACTAGCGGGGACCAAAGGACCTACGAGCAGTACTTC. Protein: CASSQILTSGDQRTYEQYF.

The V gene is TRBV2, the J gene TRBJ2-5; D may match TRBD1 or TRBD2 (5 bases each). The V gene lost 6 bases and the J gene lost 3 bases, with 14 bases spanning the gap. The CDR3 contains 14 residues. CDR1 and CDR2 (germline): SNHLY, FYNNEI. The CDR3: CASRTGTSEETQYF. The CDR3, as DNA: TGTGCCAGCAGAACCGGGACGTCGGAAGAGACCCAGTACTTC.

The chain uses TRBV5-1 and TRBJ2-7; 8 nucleotides line up with TRBD2. Unmatched junction bases numbered 7, after V lost 0 bases and J lost 2 bases. CDR3 length: 16 residues. Germline CDR1 and CDR2: SGHRS and YFSETQ. The CDR3 coding sequence is TGCGCCAGCAGCTTGGTAGGCGGGGGGCTCACCTACGAGCAGTACTTC. Protein product: CASSLVGGGLTYEQYF.

The chain couples TRBV29-1 to TRBJ1-2; D might be TRBD1 (5 bases). V was shortened by 5 bases and J by 4 bases, with 17 bases between the two germline ends. From germline, CDR1 is SQVTM and CDR2 ANQGSEA. CDR3 length: 14 residues. As DNA, the CDR3 is TGCAGCGTTATCTCCAGGGCGGATGGCTATGGCTACACCTTC. Its translation is CSVISRADGYGYTF.

This clonotype was recorded once. CDR3 DNA sequence: TGCGCCAGCAGCACCAATCTCTACGGGGGATTGTCAGGCGAGCAGTACTTC. Translated, it gives CASSTNLYGGLSGEQYF. J is TRBJ2-7 and V is TRBV5-1; a possible D gene is TRBD2 (6 bases). Trimming took 4 bases from V and 6 from J, leaving 26 bases between them. Looked up from germline, CDR1 is SGHRS and CDR2 is YFSETQ. This CDR3 region has 17 residues.

DNA of the CDR3: TGTGCCAGCAGTGATAGAGGGGCCCCCGGGGAGCTGTTTTTT. This translates into CASSDRGAPGELFF. This chain connects TRBV2 to TRBJ2-2; D tentatively reads TRBD1 or TRBD2 (5 bases each). Looked up from germline, CDR1 is SNHLY and CDR2 is FYNNEI. V was shortened by 3 bases and J by 6 bases, with 11 bases between the two germline ends. The CDR3 spans 14 residues.

The rearrangement links TRBV20-1 to TRBJ2-1, with D unclear. The CDR3 extends over 14 amino acids. Trimming cost V 4 bases and J 5 bases, with 15 bases left between them. The germline CDR1 and CDR2 sequences are DFQATT and SNEGSKA (reference sequence). CDR3 in amino acids: CSAKTERLNNEQFF. In DNA, the CDR3 is TGCAGTGCTAAAACTGAACGGCTTAACAATGAGCAGTTCTTC.

This clonotype was detected only once. V usage is TRBV11-2 and J usage is TRBJ2-5; no definite D call. CDR1 is SGHAT, CDR2 FQNNGV, per germline. The CDR3 totals 16 residues. Deletions cut 0 bases from V and 2 bases from J, with 13 bases between. CDR3 loop: CASSLDRWAAQETQYF. CDR3 in DNA: TGTGCCAGCAGCTTAGATCGTTGGGCAGCTCAAGAGACCCAGTACTTC.

The chain combines TRBV28 with TRBJ1-1; TRBD1 is a possible D gene (5 bases). Germline CDR1 MDHEN, CDR2 SYDVKM. This CDR3 comprises 14 residues. The V end lost 8 bases, the J end lost 11 bases, and 24 bases lay between the germline ends. The CDR3 DNA reads TGTGCCAGCCTTCCCGCAGGGCCCGGGGGGGACGCTTTCTTT. Protein product: CASLPAGPGGDAFF.

This chain links TRBV7-2 with TRBJ1-2; D remains unclear. Looked up from germline, CDR1 is SGHTA and CDR2 is FQGNSA. This CDR3 contains 14 residues. V was shortened by 1 base and J by 7 bases, with 13 bases between the two germline ends. The CDR3 DNA follows: TGTGCCAGCAGCTTAGTGTTGGTTCCCCCTGGCTACACCTTC. It translates to CASSLVLVPPGYTF. Based on the CDR3 plus reference TRBV7-2 and TRBJ1-2, the full variable domain is GAGVSQSPSNKVTEKGKDVELRCDPISGHTALYWYRQSLGQGLEFLIYFQGNSAPDKSGLPSDRFSAERTGGSVSTLTIQRTQQEDSAVYLCASSLVLVPPGYTFGSGTRLTVV.

This clonotype was observed a handful of times. V and J are TRBV21-1 and TRBJ1-2; the table assigns TRBD1, which was not confirmed against the DNA. TRBV21-1 is a pseudogene segment. The length of the CDR3 is 16 residues. The CDR3 DNA reads TGTGCCAGCAGCAGGGACAGGAACGATAATAACTATGGCTACACCTTC. Protein product: CASSRDRNDNNYGYTF.

The J gene is TRBJ1-1, the V gene TRBV20-1; D not certain. CDR3 length: 14 residues. Per germline, CDR1 DFQATT and CDR2 SNEGSKA (reference sequence). Trimming took 0 bases from V and 1 from J, leaving 9 bases between them. CDR3 in amino acids: CSAREGSQNTEAFF. CDR3 nucleotides: TGCAGTGCTAGAGAGGGCAGTCAGAACACTGAAGCTTTCTTT.

This clonotype was seen repeatedly, ten times or more. The V gene is TRBV20-1, the J gene TRBJ1-5, with TRBD1 as a possible D gene (6 bases). The CDR3 is 17 amino acids. Germline CDR1 DFQATT, CDR2 SNEGSKA (reference sequence). V was trimmed by 3 bases and J by 0 bases, leaving 18 bases between them. The CDR3 nucleotides are TGCAGTGCTAGGGAGGACAGAGAACCTTATAGCAATCAGCCCCAGCATTTT. It specifies CSAREDREPYSNQPQHF.

This clonotype occurred a few times. V is TRBV20-1 and J is TRBJ1-2; D is perhaps TRBD1 (5 bases). The germline V gene encodes CDR1 DFQATT and CDR2 SNEGSKA (reference sequence). Trimming took 1 base from V and 6 from J, leaving 6 bases between them. This CDR3 has 11 residues. The CDR3 DNA reads as TGCAGTGCTAGAGTGGGGGATGGCTACACCTTC. This translates into CSARVGDGYTF.

The chain links TRBV7-2 to TRBJ2-3; possibly TRBD2 for D (6 bases). The germline CDR1 and CDR2 sequences are SGHTA and FQGNSA. The CDR3 runs 15 residues. V shed 0 bases and J shed 5 bases, with 12 bases lying between them. CDR3 bases: TGTGCCAGCAGCTTAGCTAGCGGAAAAAGAGATACGCAGTATTTT. It specifies CASSLASGKRDTQYF.

This clonotype has just a few counts. This chain links TRBV24-1 with TRBJ2-7, with 7 bases fitting TRBD1. This CDR3 contains 15 residues. The V gene end was trimmed by 2 bases and the J gene end by 4 bases; junction bases not matched to a gene: 7. CDR1 KGHDR and CDR2 SFDVKD come from the germline V gene. CDR3 DNA sequence: TGTGCCACCAGTGATTCCGTGGACAGGTCTTACGAGCAGTACTTC. This sequence encodes CATSDSVDRSYEQYF.

The chain couples TRBV9 to TRBJ1-1, with 8 bases fitting TRBD1. There are 17 residues in the CDR3. J lost 1 base, V lost 3 bases, and 11 bases had no gene match. The V gene's germline CDR1 is SGDLS and CDR2 YYNGEE. Here the CDR3 DNA reads TGTGCCAGCAGCGAAGAAATCCTGACAGGGGAGAACACTGAAGCTTTCTTT. This codes for CASSEEILTGENTEAFF.

The V and J genes are TRBV25-1 and TRBJ2-7, with D hard to call. The CDR3 covers 13 residues. CDR1 and CDR2 from the germline V gene are MGHDK and SYGVNS. V was trimmed by 3 bases and J by 7 bases, leaving 13 bases between them. CDR3 sequence: CASSDFLVGEQYF. In nucleotides, the CDR3 is TGTGCCAGCAGTGACTTCCTTGTGGGGGAGCAGTACTTC.